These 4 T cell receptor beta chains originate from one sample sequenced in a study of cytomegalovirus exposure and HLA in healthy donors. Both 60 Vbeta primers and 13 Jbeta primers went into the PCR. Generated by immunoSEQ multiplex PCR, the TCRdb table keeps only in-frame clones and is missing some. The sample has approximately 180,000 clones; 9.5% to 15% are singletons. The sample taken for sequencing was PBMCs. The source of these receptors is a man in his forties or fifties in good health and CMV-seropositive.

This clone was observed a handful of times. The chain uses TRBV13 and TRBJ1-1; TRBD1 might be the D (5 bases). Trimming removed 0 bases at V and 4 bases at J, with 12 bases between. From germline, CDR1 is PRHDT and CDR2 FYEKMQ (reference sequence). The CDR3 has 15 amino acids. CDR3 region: CASSLGGEGSTEAFF. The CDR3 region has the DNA TGTGCCAGCAGCTTAGGGGGGGAGGGATCCACTGAAGCTTTCTTT.

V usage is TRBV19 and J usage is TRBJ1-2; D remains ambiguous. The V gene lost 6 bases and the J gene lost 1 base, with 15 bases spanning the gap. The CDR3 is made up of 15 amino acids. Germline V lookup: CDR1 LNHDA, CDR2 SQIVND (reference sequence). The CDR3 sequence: CASRPDTTINYGYTF. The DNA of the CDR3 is TGTGCCAGTAGGCCCGACACCACAATTAACTATGGCTACACCTTC.

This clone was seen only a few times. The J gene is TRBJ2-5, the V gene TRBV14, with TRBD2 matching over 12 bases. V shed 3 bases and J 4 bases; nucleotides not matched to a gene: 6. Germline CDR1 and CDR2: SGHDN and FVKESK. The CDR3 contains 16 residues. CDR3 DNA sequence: TGTGCCAGCAGCCACACCCGACTAGCGGGGGTAGAGACCCAGTACTTC. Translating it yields CASSHTRLAGVETQYF.

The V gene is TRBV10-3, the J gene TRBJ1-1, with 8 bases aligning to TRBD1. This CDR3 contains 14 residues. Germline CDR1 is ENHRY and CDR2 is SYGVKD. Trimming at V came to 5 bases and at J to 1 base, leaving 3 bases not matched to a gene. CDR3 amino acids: CAISQGASNTEAFF. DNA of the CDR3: TGTGCCATCAGTCAGGGGGCCTCGAACACTGAAGCTTTCTTT.